This T cell receptor (beta chain) came from a study of OX40 agonist ivuxolimab in advanced cancers. At the level of the study: Those treated in dose escalation had hepatocellular carcinoma, melanoma, renal cell cancer or head and neck cancer. Anti-PD-1, anti-PD-L1 or anti-CTLA-4 therapy given earlier was allowed, and about 38% had some. Study-level points and caveats: Both CD4+ and CD8+ T cell populations in blood had undergone clonal expansion by week 6 at 0.1 to 3.0 mg/kg.

Of note for this clone: Its specificity is not known.

The CDR3 loop spans 15 amino acids. The germline gives CDR1 MNHEY, CDR2 SVGAGI. The J segment lost 1 base and the V segment lost 7 bases, leaving 8 bases of the junction unmatched. Sequencing used immunoSEQ multiplex PCR; TCRdb keeps in-frame clones, though not all of them. The sample lists roughly 38,000 clones; about 89% were seen once. The TCR was taken from an adult with an advanced solid tumor such as melanoma, head and neck, liver or kidney cancer. The sequencing used CD4+ or CD8+ T cells sorted from blood, collected in a trial of the OX40 agonist ivuxolimab. This chain uses TRBV6-5 with TRBJ1-2, with 8 bases fitting TRBD1. Here the CDR3 DNA reads TGTGCCAGCACCGCAGGACAGGGATATAACTATGGCTACACCTTC. This translates into CASTAGQGYNYGYTF.